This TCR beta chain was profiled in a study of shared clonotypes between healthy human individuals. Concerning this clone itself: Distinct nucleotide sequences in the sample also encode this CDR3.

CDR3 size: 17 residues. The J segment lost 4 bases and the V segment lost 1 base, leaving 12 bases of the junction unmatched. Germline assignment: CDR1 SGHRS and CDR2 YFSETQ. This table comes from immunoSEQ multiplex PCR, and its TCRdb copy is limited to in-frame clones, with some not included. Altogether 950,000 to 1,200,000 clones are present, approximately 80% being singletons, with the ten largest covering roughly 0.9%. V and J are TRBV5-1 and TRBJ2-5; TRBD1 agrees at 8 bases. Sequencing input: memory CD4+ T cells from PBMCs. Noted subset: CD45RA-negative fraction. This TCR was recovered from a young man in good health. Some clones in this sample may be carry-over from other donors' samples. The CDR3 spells CASSLIQQGALGETQYF. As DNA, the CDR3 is TGCGCCAGCAGCTTGATCCAGCAGGGGGCCCTGGGAGAGACCCAGTACTTC.